This TCR beta chain is from a study of cytomegalovirus exposure and HLA in healthy donors. From germline, CDR1 is GTSNPN and CDR2 SVGIG (reference sequence). CDR3 length equals 15 residues. Trimming removed 4 bases from V and 5 bases from J; junction bases left unmatched: 13. It was with 60 Vbeta and 13 Jbeta primers that the PCR ran. Using immunoSEQ multiplex PCR, the repertoire was profiled, and TCRdb retains in-frame clones only, with some absent. Across 60,000 to 80,000 clones, the top ten clones capture 0.83% of the sample. The source of this sequence is a boy aged 5 to 17 in good health and CMV-seronegative. The sequenced sample consisted of PBMCs. This rearrangement joins TRBV30 to TRBJ1-2; TRBD1 aligns across 7 bases. The CDR3 protein is CAWNAGGIFVYGYTF. DNA of the CDR3: TGTGCCTGGAACGCAGGGGGAATTTTTGTGTATGGCTACACCTTC.